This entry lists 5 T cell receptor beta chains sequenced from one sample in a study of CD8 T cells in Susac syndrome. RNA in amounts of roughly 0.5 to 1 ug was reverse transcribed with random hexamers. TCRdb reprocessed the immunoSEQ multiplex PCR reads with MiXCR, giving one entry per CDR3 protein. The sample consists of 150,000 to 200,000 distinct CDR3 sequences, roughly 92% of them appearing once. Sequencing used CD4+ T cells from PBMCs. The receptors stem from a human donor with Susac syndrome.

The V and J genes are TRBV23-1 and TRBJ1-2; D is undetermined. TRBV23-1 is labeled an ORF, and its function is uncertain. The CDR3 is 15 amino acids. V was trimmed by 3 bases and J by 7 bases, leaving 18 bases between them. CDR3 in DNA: TGCGCCAGCAGTCATCCCCCTGGACCTGGCTGTGGCTACACCTTC. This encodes CASSHPPGPGCGYTF.

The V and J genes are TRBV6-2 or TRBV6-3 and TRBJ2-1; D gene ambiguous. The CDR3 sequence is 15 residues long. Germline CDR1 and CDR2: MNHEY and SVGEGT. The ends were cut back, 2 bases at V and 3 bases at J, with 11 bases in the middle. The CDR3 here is CASSYVMGIYNEQFF. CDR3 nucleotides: TGTGCCAGCAGTTACGTCATGGGCATCTACAATGAGCAGTTCTTC.

CDR3 DNA sequence: TGTGCCAGCAGCACTCCCTCCAGGGGAAACTACGAGCAGTACTTC. It specifies CASSTPSRGNYEQYF. The chain carries TRBV7-9 and TRBJ2-7; TRBD1 is a possible D gene (6 bases). The CDR3 length is 15 residues. Germline V gene sequence: CDR1 SEHNR, CDR2 FQNEAQ (reference sequence). Deletions cut 5 bases from V and 3 bases from J, with 17 bases between.

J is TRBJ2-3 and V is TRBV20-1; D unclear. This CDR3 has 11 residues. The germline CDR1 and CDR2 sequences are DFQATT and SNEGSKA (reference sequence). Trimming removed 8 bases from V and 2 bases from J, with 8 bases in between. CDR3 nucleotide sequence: TGCAGTTCGGCAGACACAGATACGCAGTATTTT. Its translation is CSSADTDTQYF.

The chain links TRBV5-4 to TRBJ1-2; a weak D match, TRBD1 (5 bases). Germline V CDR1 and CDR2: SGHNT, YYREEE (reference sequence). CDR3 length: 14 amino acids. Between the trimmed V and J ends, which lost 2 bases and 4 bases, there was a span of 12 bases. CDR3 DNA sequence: TGTGCCAGCAGCTTCCCAAGGCAGGGCTATGGCTACACCTTC. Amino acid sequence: CASSFPRQGYGYTF.